The source of this T cell receptor (beta chain) is a study of cytomegalovirus exposure and HLA in healthy donors. Study-wide results and limits: There were some public TCRs occurring in many donors, but most TCR sequences were rare. In a later analysis, first-cohort TCR clusters were found to tend to co-occur in the approximately 110 validation repertoires.

Concerning this clone: Its antigen is unknown. The germline gene is not matched at one end of the junction; a read error may be the cause.

The CDR3 sequence is 15 residues long. The germline V gene has CDR1 LGHNT and CDR2 FRNRAP. Measured with immunoSEQ multiplex PCR; TCRdb has only the in-frame clones, and not every one. Counted here are roughly 48,000 clones, 94% occurring once; the ten biggest clones make up around 7.8%. The sample comprised PBMCs. This clonotype was sampled from a woman aged 18-30 years in good health and CMV-seropositive. The V gene is TRBV12-5, the J gene TRBJ2-3; 7 bases line up with TRBD1. This CDR3 reads CASGLVLEGAYPRHF. The CDR3 DNA sequence: TGTGCTAGTGGTTTGGTTCTAGAGGGGGCCTACCCTCGGCATTTT.